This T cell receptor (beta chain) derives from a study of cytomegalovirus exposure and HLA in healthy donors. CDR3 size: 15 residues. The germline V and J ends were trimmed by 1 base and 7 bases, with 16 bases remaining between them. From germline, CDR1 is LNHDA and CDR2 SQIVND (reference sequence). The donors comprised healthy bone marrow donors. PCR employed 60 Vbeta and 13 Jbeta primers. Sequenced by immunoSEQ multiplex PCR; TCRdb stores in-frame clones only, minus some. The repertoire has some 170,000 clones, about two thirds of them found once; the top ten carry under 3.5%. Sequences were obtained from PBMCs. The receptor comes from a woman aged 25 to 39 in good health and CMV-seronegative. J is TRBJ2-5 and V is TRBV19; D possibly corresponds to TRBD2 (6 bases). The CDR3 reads CASSIGLADAGTQYF. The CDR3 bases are TGTGCCAGTAGTATAGGTTTAGCGGACGCCGGGACCCAGTACTTC.